The 20 T cell receptor beta chains below all came from one sample that was sequenced in a study of blood T cell repertoires in COVID-19. Clones were sequenced by immunoSEQ multiplex PCR, and TCRdb holds only the in-frame ones, with some missing. The repertoire consists of about 130,000 clones, with approximately 74% occurring once and the leading ten covering more than 5.5%. What was sequenced was peripheral blood. These receptors all come from a man aged 55 to 70 with acute or convalescent COVID-19.

The chain uses TRBV5-5 and TRBJ1-1; 7 bases are shared with TRBD1. The trim removed 4 bases at V and 1 base at J, leaving 10 bases unmatched. The length of the CDR3 is 16 residues. From germline, CDR1 is SGHKS and CDR2 YYEKEE (reference sequence). CDR3 residues: CASSLETGTSNTEAFF. The CDR3 DNA is TGTGCCAGCAGCCTAGAGACAGGGACCTCGAACACTGAAGCTTTCTTT.

This chain joins TRBV4-2 and TRBJ2-1; 7 bases are a match to TRBD1. The CDR3 sequence is 20 residues long. Trimming cost V 2 bases and J 0 bases; bases outside gene matches: 16. The V gene's germline CDR1 is LGHNA and CDR2 YNFKEQ. In DNA, the CDR3 is TGTGCCAGCAGCCAACCTTCCCAAACGAGGGGGCTCCGCTCCTACAATGAGCAGTTCTTC. It specifies CASSQPSQTRGLRSYNEQFF.

The V and J genes are TRBV6-1 and TRBJ1-3, with 7 bases matching TRBD1. V shed 4 bases, J shed 0 bases, and the junction held 9 bases outside the gene matches. This CDR3 is 17 amino acids long. Germline V gene sequence: CDR1 MNHNS, CDR2 SASEGT. The CDR3 bases are TGTGCCAGCAGTGGGCCCAACAGGGGTTTCTCTGGAAACACCATATATTTT. It is translated as CASSGPNRGFSGNTIYF.

V gene TRBV6-6 combines with J gene TRBJ2-1; 9 bases fit TRBD1. V lost 6 bases to trimming and J lost 15 bases; unmatched junction nucleotides: 3. This CDR3 contains 10 residues. The germline gives CDR1 MNHNY, CDR2 SVGAGI (reference sequence). In nucleotides, the CDR3 is TGTGCCAGCAGCGGACAGGGGACGTTCTTC. Its translation: CASSGQGTFF.

The chain joins TRBV18 to TRBJ2-4; D not certain. This CDR3 has 13 amino acids. Germline V gives CDR1 KGHSH, CDR2 LQKENI. The V end lost 8 bases, the J end lost 2 bases, and 10 bases lay between the germline ends. The DNA of the CDR3 is TGTGCCAGCGAAGAGGCGTCCAAAAACATTCAGTACTTC. This encodes CASEEASKNIQYF.

The chain joins TRBV6-5 to TRBJ1-1; D is unresolved. The V end lost 7 bases, the J end lost 6 bases, and 18 bases lay between the germline ends. CDR3 size: 14 residues. The germline V gene encodes CDR1 MNHEY and CDR2 SVGAGI. The CDR3 coding sequence is TGTGCCAGCACCGGACGGGAGCGTCACGCTGAAGCTTTCTTT. It yields the protein CASTGRERHAEAFF.

V is TRBV19 and J is TRBJ2-1; 7 bases match TRBD1. Unmatched junction bases numbered 11, after V lost 10 bases and J lost 2 bases. From germline, CDR1 is LNHDA and CDR2 SQIVND (reference sequence). This CDR3 is 15 amino acids long. The CDR3 is CATTDRSGPYNEQFF. CDR3 DNA: TGTGCCACTACGGACAGGTCCGGCCCCTACAATGAGCAGTTCTTC.

This chain connects TRBV14 to TRBJ2-3; the match to TRBD2 covers 8 bases. V trimming: 7 bases; J trimming: 2 bases; junction bases outside the gene matches: 5. This CDR3 has 14 amino acids. Germline assignment: CDR1 SGHDN and CDR2 FVKESK. CDR3 in DNA: TGTGCCAGCACCGAGCGGGGGCCCACAGATACGCAGTATTTT. Translated, it gives CASTERGPTDTQYF.

The chain combines TRBV9 with TRBJ2-3, with a tentative D call TRBD1 (6 bases). This CDR3 is 16 amino acids long. CDR1 and CDR2 from the germline V gene are SGDLS and YYNGEE. Trimming pared 0 bases from V and 6 bases from J, leaving 17 bases between. CDR3: CASSVGGRATGDTQYF. The CDR3 DNA reads as TGTGCCAGCAGCGTAGGGGGGCGCGCCACGGGGGATACGCAGTATTTT.

This chain connects TRBV12-3 or TRBV12-4 to TRBJ1-2, with D unclear. The CDR3 loop spans 12 amino acids. With 6 bases removed from V and 6 bases from J, the gap between germline ends came to 11 bases. CDR3 residues: CASSLGPDGYTF. CDR3 bases: TGTGCCAGCAGCCTAGGCCCGGATGGCTACACCTTC.

The chain carries TRBV3-1 (or the pseudogene TRBV3-2) and TRBJ1-2; no clear D gene. This CDR3 has 12 amino acids. Germline V CDR1 and CDR2: LGHDT, YNNKEL (reference sequence). V dropped 0 bases and J dropped 7 bases, with 6 bases sitting between them. Written as DNA, the CDR3 is TGTGCCAGCAGCCAAGACTTTTCTGGCTACACCTTC. Protein product: CASSQDFSGYTF.

The chain has TRBV2 and TRBJ2-5; TRBD2 agrees at 9 bases. Unmatched junction bases numbered 20, after V lost 11 bases and J lost 4 bases. The CDR3 is 17 residues long. Per germline, CDR1 SNHLY and CDR2 FYNNEI. CDR3 bases: TGTGCCGGCCGTAGTGGTAGCGGGAGAGGGGGGCGAGAGACCCAGTACTTC. This codes for CAGRSGSGRGGRETQYF.

In this sample, this clone turned up once. The V call is TRBV9, the J call TRBJ1-2; no definite D call. Trimming left V 0 bases short and J 4 bases short, with 10 bases between. This CDR3 is 14 amino acids long. CDR1 is SGDLS and CDR2 is YYNGEE in the germline V gene. The CDR3 reads CASSVAEATYGYTF. CDR3 coding DNA: TGTGCCAGCAGCGTAGCCGAGGCAACCTATGGCTACACCTTC.

V and J are TRBV7-6 and TRBJ2-2; D may be TRBD2 (6 bases). The CDR3 length is 15 residues. Trimming removed 5 bases from V and 7 bases from J, with 17 bases in between. Germline V gene lookup returns CDR1 SGHVS and CDR2 FNYEAQ. The CDR3 nucleotides are TGTGCCAGCAGCAACATTGGGAGGAACTTCGGGGAGCTGTTTTTT. Protein product: CASSNIGRNFGELFF.

The chain joins TRBV29-1 to TRBJ2-1; D remains unclear. V shed 6 bases and J shed 6 bases, with 12 bases lying between them. The V gene's germline CDR1 is SQVTM and CDR2 ANQGSEA. The CDR3 runs to 12 residues. CDR3 sequence (DNA): TGCAGCGTCGGTGGGTCGGGCAATGAGCAGTTCTTC. Residues: CSVGGSGNEQFF.

The genes are TRBV11-2 and TRBJ2-7; no clear D gene. Germline lookup yields CDR1 SGHAT and CDR2 FQNNGV. V lost 7 bases to trimming and J lost 2 bases, with 15 bases between them. The CDR3 is 14 residues long. The CDR3 sequence: CASTRESRAYEQYF. The CDR3 DNA sequence: TGTGCCAGCACCAGAGAATCCCGGGCCTACGAGCAGTACTTC.

About this clone itself: An end of the junction does not agree with germline; a read error may underlie this. The chain is built from TRBV11-2 and TRBJ2-7; tentatively, D is TRBD1 (5 bases). The CDR3 spans 13 residues. The germline V gene encodes CDR1 SGHAT and CDR2 FQNNGV. Here the CDR3 reads CASSLRSGYDQYF. The CDR3 nucleotides read TGTGCCAGCAGCTTAAGGTCAGGGTACGACCAGTACTTC. The variable domain in full, with the rest retrieved from reference TRBV11-2 and TRBJ2-7, is EAGVAQSPRYKIIEKRQSVAFWCNPISGHATLYWYQQILGQGPKLLIQFQNNGVVDDSQLPKDRFSAERLKGVDSTLKIQPAKLEDSAVYLCASSLRSGYDQYFGPGTRLTVT.

This clone was counted a few times. This sequence joins TRBV27 and TRBJ1-5, with D uncertain. The CDR3 runs to 18 residues. Per the germline V gene, CDR1 is MNHEY and CDR2 is SMNVEV (reference sequence). Trimming removed 5 bases from V and 1 base from J, with 21 bases in between. The CDR3, as DNA: TGTGCCAGCAGTCCCTGGACGTATCCCTGGAGGAGCAATCAGCCCCAGCATTTT. Its translation: CASSPWTYPWRSNQPQHF.

The chain uses TRBV5-1 and TRBJ1-2, with D maybe TRBD1 (6 bases). This CDR3 spans 15 amino acids. Trimming took off 0 bases at V and 2 bases at J, with 11 bases between the two ends. The V gene's germline CDR1 is SGHRS and CDR2 YFSETQ. CDR3 coding DNA: TGCGCCAGCAGCTTGGCCCTCAGGGGCAACTATGGCTACACCTTC. The encoded protein is CASSLALRGNYGYTF.

V usage is TRBV10-2 and J usage is TRBJ2-7, with 10 nucleotides matching TRBD1. CDR3 length equals 15 residues. The trim removed 4 bases at V and 3 bases at J, leaving 6 bases unmatched. The germline gives CDR1 WSHSY, CDR2 SAAADI. This CDR3 is CASSVSDRGNYEQYF. The CDR3 nucleotides are TGCGCCAGCAGTGTTTCGGACAGGGGGAACTACGAGCAGTACTTC.